This T cell receptor beta chain stems from a study of tissue T cells after allogeneic stem cell transplantation. Produced via immunoSEQ multiplex PCR; TCRdb's table is partial and in-frame only. The sample contains 7,500 to 10,000 clones, roughly 60% of which appear only once. CDR1 and CDR2 from the germline V gene are KGHSH and LQKENI. There are 15 residues in the CDR3. Trimming removed 0 bases from V and 5 bases from J, with 13 bases in between. The rearrangement joins TRBV18 to TRBJ2-5, with D possibly being TRBD1 (6 bases). The TCR sequence derives from a woman between 18 and 55 years old with breast cancer. Sequenced here: tissue from the jejunum, sampled at autopsy. CDR3 sequence reads: CASSPPEGVDETQYF. DNA of the CDR3: TGTGCCAGCTCACCACCTGAGGGGGTGGACGAGACCCAGTACTTC.